This is a list of T cell receptor beta chains from one sample in a study of blood T cell repertoires in COVID-19. Profiled with immunoSEQ multiplex PCR; TCRdb holds only in-frame clones, not every one. Of 300,000 or so clones in the sample, 80% to 95% were seen once. The sequenced sample was PBMCs or T cells enriched from blood (not recorded which). Receptors originate from a woman in her 30s who had recovered from COVID-19. Both conserved end residues are part of each CDR3.

CDR3	V	length	J
CASSPPEADYSSYNEQFF	TRBV18	18	TRBJ2-1
CASSLARAYEQYF	TRBV11-1	13	TRBJ2-7
CASSLRRGNYGYTF	TRBV28	14	TRBJ1-2
CASSRTGGTEAFF	TRBV3-1/TRBV3-2	13	TRBJ1-1
CASSYGQGGQETQYF	TRBV6-5	15	TRBJ2-5
CASSLIGTGRTEAFF	TRBV28	15	TRBJ1-1
CASSPLGGSGANVLTF	TRBV14	16	TRBJ2-6
CASSREDYLYEQYF	TRBV19	14	TRBJ2-7
CASSFGQGSIFGYTF	TRBV28	15	TRBJ1-2
CASSLNNQGNQYF	TRBV7-3	13	TRBJ2-5
CASSPLEGGSPLHF	TRBV5-1	14	TRBJ1-6
CASKQGGSPLHF	TRBV6-5	12	TRBJ1-6
CASSDGRGQGASQPQHF	TRBV9	17	TRBJ1-5
CASSSLRQETQYF	TRBV27	13	TRBJ2-5
CASFSPTAIGTEAFF	TRBV28	15	TRBJ1-1
CATSRPPSGLTLSYNEQFF	TRBV15	19	TRBJ2-1
CSAAAGYEQYF	TRBV20-1	11	TRBJ2-7
CASSQLGAAGELFF	TRBV14	14	TRBJ2-2